These T cell receptor beta chains were read from a single sample in a study of identifying expanded T cells in peripheral blood. Here immunoSEQ multiplex PCR was the method, and the copy in TCRdb shows in-frame clones only, minus some. Of around 100,000 clones detected, 87% appear once; the ten largest clones hold about a sixth. Sequences were obtained from blood. The receptors shown here come from a person between 18 and 70 years old in good health. Both conserved end residues are part of each CDR3. The order of the fields is CDR3 length, V gene, D gene, clone size, J gene, CDR3 DNA, CDR3 protein. A D gene is named only where the DNA matches it firmly. Only some rows state a clone size, as once, few, many or a class for expanded clones.

cdr3_length: 15; v_call: TRBV7-8; d_call: -; clone_size: -; j_call: TRBJ2-5; cdr3_nt: TGTGCCAGCCGCCTTTCGGGGCCACCGGGTGAGACCCAGTACTTC; cdr3_aa: CASRLSGPPGETQYF
cdr3_length: 14; v_call: TRBV18; d_call: TRBD1; clone_size: -; j_call: TRBJ1-2; cdr3_nt: TGTGCCAGCTCACCGACAGGGATGGGCTATGGCTACACCTTC; cdr3_aa: CASSPTGMGYGYTF
cdr3_length: 14; v_call: TRBV15; d_call: -; clone_size: few; j_call: TRBJ2-5; cdr3_nt: TGTGCCACCAGCTCCCCGGGGGGCCTAGAGACCCAGTACTTC; cdr3_aa: CATSSPGGLETQYF
cdr3_length: 13; v_call: TRBV13; d_call: -; clone_size: -; j_call: TRBJ1-1; cdr3_nt: TGTGCCAGCAGCTTAGGCCCGGTAACTGAAGCTTTCTTT; cdr3_aa: CASSLGPVTEAFF
cdr3_length: 12; v_call: TRBV7-9; d_call: -; clone_size: few; j_call: TRBJ2-4; cdr3_nt: TGTGCCAGCAGCTTTGGTGAAAACATTCAGTACTTC; cdr3_aa: CASSFGENIQYF
cdr3_length: 15; v_call: TRBV29-1; d_call: -; clone_size: -; j_call: TRBJ1-4; cdr3_nt: TGCAGCGTTATTAGTTGGGACGGACTTAATGAAAAACTGTTTTTT; cdr3_aa: CSVISWDGLNEKLFF
cdr3_length: 11; v_call: TRBV29-1; d_call: -; clone_size: -; j_call: TRBJ2-3; cdr3_nt: TGCAGCTTAACGACGACAGATACGCAGTATTTT; cdr3_aa: CSLTTTDTQYF
cdr3_length: 11; v_call: TRBV20-1; d_call: -; clone_size: -; j_call: TRBJ1-1; cdr3_nt: TGCAGTGCGGCGAGGTACACTGAAGCTTTCTTT; cdr3_aa: CSAARYTEAFF
cdr3_length: 15; v_call: TRBV28; d_call: TRBD2; clone_size: -; j_call: TRBJ2-7; cdr3_nt: TGTGCCAGCAGCGCCCCCCGGACTAGACCCTACGAGCAGTACTTC; cdr3_aa: CASSAPRTRPYEQYF
cdr3_length: 16; v_call: TRBV5-1; d_call: -; clone_size: -; j_call: TRBJ2-3; cdr3_nt: TGCGCCAGCAGCCCCCCCTGGGGGGACCAGGGGGGTACGCAGTATTTT; cdr3_aa: CASSPPWGDQGGTQYF
cdr3_length: 12; v_call: TRBV7-9; d_call: -; clone_size: -; j_call: TRBJ1-2; cdr3_nt: TGTGCCAGCAGCTTCGCAGGGGATGGCTACACCTTC; cdr3_aa: CASSFAGDGYTF
cdr3_length: 13; v_call: TRBV27; d_call: -; clone_size: once; j_call: TRBJ2-5; cdr3_nt: TGTGCCAGCAGAACAGGGCCCCAAGAGACCCAGTACTTC; cdr3_aa: CASRTGPQETQYF
cdr3_length: 13; v_call: TRBV5-1; d_call: TRBD1; clone_size: -; j_call: TRBJ1-2; cdr3_nt: TGCGCCAGCAGCCTGACAGGGGCGGAGGGCTACACCTTC; cdr3_aa: CASSLTGAEGYTF
cdr3_length: 12; v_call: TRBV5-6; d_call: -; clone_size: -; j_call: TRBJ1-2; cdr3_nt: TGTGCCAGCAGCGGGGTCGGCTATGGCTACACCTTC; cdr3_aa: CASSGVGYGYTF
cdr3_length: 15; v_call: TRBV7-6; d_call: TRBD1; clone_size: -; j_call: TRBJ2-2; cdr3_nt: TGTGCCAGCAGCCGGGACAGGGGCCACACCGGGGAGCTGTTTTTT; cdr3_aa: CASSRDRGHTGELFF
cdr3_length: 13; v_call: TRBV27; d_call: -; clone_size: -; j_call: TRBJ1-5; cdr3_nt: TGTGCCAGCAGTCTCAGGGGAGATCAGCCCCAGCATTTT; cdr3_aa: CASSLRGDQPQHF
cdr3_length: 14; v_call: TRBV13; d_call: -; clone_size: -; j_call: TRBJ2-7; cdr3_nt: TGTGCCAGCAGCTTAGGGCGACAGGCCTACGAGCAGTACTTC; cdr3_aa: CASSLGRQAYEQYF
cdr3_length: 15; v_call: TRBV7-2; d_call: TRBD2; clone_size: -; j_call: TRBJ2-3; cdr3_nt: TGTGCCAGCAGCTTAGAGATAGCGGGGGGGCTCGCGCAGTATTTT; cdr3_aa: CASSLEIAGGLAQYF
cdr3_length: 13; v_call: TRBV7-9; d_call: -; clone_size: -; j_call: TRBJ2-2; cdr3_nt: TGTGCCAGCACGCTAAGGGTCACCGGGGAGCTGTTTTTT; cdr3_aa: CASTLRVTGELFF
cdr3_length: 14; v_call: TRBV14; d_call: -; clone_size: -; j_call: TRBJ1-2; cdr3_nt: TGTGCCAGCAGCCAATTCCGTGGGGTCTATGGCTACACCTTC; cdr3_aa: CASSQFRGVYGYTF
cdr3_length: 14; v_call: TRBV7-9; d_call: -; clone_size: once; j_call: TRBJ1-3; cdr3_nt: TGTGCCAGCAGCTTTCGGACTGGGGGAAACACCATATATTTT; cdr3_aa: CASSFRTGGNTIYF
cdr3_length: 15; v_call: TRBV6-5; d_call: TRBD1; clone_size: -; j_call: TRBJ2-7; cdr3_nt: TGTGCCAGCAGCCGCGACAGGGACGGGCCCTACGAGCAGTACTTC; cdr3_aa: CASSRDRDGPYEQYF
cdr3_length: 10; v_call: TRBV23-1; d_call: -; clone_size: -; j_call: TRBJ2-4; cdr3_nt: TGCGCCAGCAAATTCGAGTTTCAGTACTTC; cdr3_aa: CASKFEFQYF
cdr3_length: 14; v_call: TRBV4-1; d_call: -; clone_size: few; j_call: TRBJ2-7; cdr3_nt: TGCGCCAGCAGCCAAGTCGGACGGACCTACGAGCAGTACTTC; cdr3_aa: CASSQVGRTYEQYF
cdr3_length: 12; v_call: TRBV6-6; d_call: -; clone_size: -; j_call: TRBJ2-7; cdr3_nt: TGTGCCAGCAGTGCCAGCTCCTACGAGCAGTACTTC; cdr3_aa: CASSASSYEQYF
cdr3_length: 18; v_call: TRBV7-7; d_call: TRBD1; clone_size: -; j_call: TRBJ1-5; cdr3_nt: TGTGCCAGCAGCCCCTCCGGGACAGGGATGGTCCACAATCAGCCCCAGCATTTT; cdr3_aa: CASSPSGTGMVHNQPQHF
cdr3_length: 13; v_call: TRBV6-5; d_call: -; clone_size: -; j_call: TRBJ1-2; cdr3_nt: TGTGCCAGCACCCAAACAGGGCGGGGTGGCTACACCTTC; cdr3_aa: CASTQTGRGGYTF
cdr3_length: 15; v_call: TRBV5-6; d_call: -; clone_size: -; j_call: TRBJ1-2; cdr3_nt: TGTGCCAGCAGCTTGGTAAGGGTAAGAAACTATGGCTACACCTTC; cdr3_aa: CASSLVRVRNYGYTF
cdr3_length: 17; v_call: TRBV19; d_call: -; clone_size: -; j_call: TRBJ1-5; cdr3_nt: TGTGCCAGTAGTATTCACTCCCCACCGGACGGGGATCAGCCCCAGCATTTT; cdr3_aa: CASSIHSPPDGDQPQHF
cdr3_length: 14; v_call: TRBV9; d_call: -; clone_size: -; j_call: TRBJ2-5; cdr3_nt: TGTGCCAGCAGCGCCGAGGGGGGAGTAGAGACCCAGTACTTC; cdr3_aa: CASSAEGGVETQYF
cdr3_length: 14; v_call: TRBV15; d_call: -; clone_size: -; j_call: TRBJ1-5; cdr3_nt: TGTGCCACCAGCACTGAGAGTAGCTTTCAGCCCCAGCATTTT; cdr3_aa: CATSTESSFQPQHF